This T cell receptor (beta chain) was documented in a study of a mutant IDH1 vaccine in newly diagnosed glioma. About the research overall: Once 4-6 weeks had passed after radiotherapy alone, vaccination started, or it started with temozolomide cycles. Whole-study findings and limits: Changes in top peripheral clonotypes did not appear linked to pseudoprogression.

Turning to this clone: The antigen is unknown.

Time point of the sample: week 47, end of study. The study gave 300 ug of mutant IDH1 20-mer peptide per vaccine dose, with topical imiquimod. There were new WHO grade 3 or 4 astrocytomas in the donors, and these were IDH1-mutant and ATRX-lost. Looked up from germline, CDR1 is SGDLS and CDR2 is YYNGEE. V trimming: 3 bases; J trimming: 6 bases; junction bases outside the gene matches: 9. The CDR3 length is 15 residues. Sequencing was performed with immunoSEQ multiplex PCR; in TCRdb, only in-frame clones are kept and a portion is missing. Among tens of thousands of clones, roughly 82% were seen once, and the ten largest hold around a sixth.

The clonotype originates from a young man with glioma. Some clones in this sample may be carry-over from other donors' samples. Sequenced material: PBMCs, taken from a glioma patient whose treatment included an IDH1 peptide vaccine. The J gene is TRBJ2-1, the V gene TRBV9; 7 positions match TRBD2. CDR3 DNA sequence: TGTGCCAGCAGCGGGGGACTACCAAGTGGCAATGAGCAGTTCTTC. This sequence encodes CASSGGLPSGNEQFF.